This T cell receptor (beta chain) was identified in a study of blood T cell repertoires in COVID-19. The overall study: Samples of COVID-19 (acute and convalescent) were obtained from the United States, Italy and Spain.

As handled by the study authors: Reference gene primer amplification gave nucleated cell count estimates. Here immunoSEQ multiplex PCR was the method, and the copy in TCRdb shows in-frame clones only, minus some. The D gene and trimming were derived from the DNA, and the V and J assignments and clone size from that table. The table has fewer than 200,000 clones, approximately 85% seen once. Deletions cut 5 bases from V and 0 bases from J, with 11 bases between. The CDR3 runs 15 residues. Germline CDR1 is LNHDA and CDR2 is SQIVND (reference sequence). The V and J genes are TRBV19 and TRBJ1-3, with D possibly TRBD1 on 6 matching bases. The clonotype originates from a man aged 55 to 70 who had recovered from COVID-19. Specimen: peripheral blood. As DNA, the CDR3 is TGTGCCAGTAGTCAGGGGTCAGACTCTGGAAACACCATATATTTT. This sequence encodes CASSQGSDSGNTIYF.